This is a list of T cell receptor beta chains from one sample in a study of T-cell reconstitution after alpha-beta-depleted transplantation in children. Each CDR3 protein is one row after TCRdb ran MiXCR on the PCR reads. The sample gives about 540,000 distinct CDR3 sequences, around 19% of which show up once; 3.3% is in the top ten. The sample was PBMCs from the stem cell graft donor, taken from the stem cell graft. These receptors were obtained from a human donor who donated a stem cell graft to a child with acute lymphoblastic leukemia. CDR3s include the opening cysteine and the closing phenylalanine or tryptophan. The order of the fields is CDR3 length, D gene, V gene, clone size, J gene, CDR3 DNA, CDR3 protein. A D gene is named only where the DNA matches it firmly. Clone size is not always given. Where it is, it says once, few, many or a class for expanded clones.

len: 12
d_gene: NA
v_gene: TRBV12-3/TRBV12-4
abundance: NA
j_gene: TRBJ2-2
CDR3nt: TGTGCCAGCAGTCCCCCGAACGGGGAGCTGTTTTTT
CDR3aa: CASSPPNGELFF

len: 13
d_gene: TRBD2
v_gene: TRBV20-1
abundance: NA
j_gene: TRBJ2-7
CDR3nt: TGCAGTGCTAGACCCAGCGGGAGAGGCGAGCAGTACTTC
CDR3aa: CSARPSGRGEQYF

len: 13
d_gene: NA
v_gene: TRBV5-1
abundance: once
j_gene: TRBJ2-1
CDR3nt: TGCGCCAGCAGCTGGGAATGGGGAGATGAGCAGTTCTTC
CDR3aa: CASSWEWGDEQFF

len: 11
d_gene: NA
v_gene: TRBV2
abundance: NA
j_gene: TRBJ1-2
CDR3nt: TGTGCCAGCAGTGAAGCGGCGGTCTACACCTTC
CDR3aa: CASSEAAVYTF

len: 11
d_gene: NA
v_gene: TRBV2
abundance: few
j_gene: TRBJ2-7
CDR3nt: TGTGCCAGCAGTGTACCTAACGAGCAGTACTTC
CDR3aa: CASSVPNEQYF

len: 13
d_gene: NA
v_gene: TRBV5-1
abundance: NA
j_gene: TRBJ1-5
CDR3nt: TGCGCCAGCAGCTTACGGAGCGATCAGCCCCAGCATTTT
CDR3aa: CASSLRSDQPQHF

len: 18
d_gene: TRBD2
v_gene: TRBV2
abundance: once
j_gene: TRBJ2-3
CDR3nt: TGTGCCTTCTGCCACAGGCTGGGGACTAGCAGGAGCACAGATACGCAGTATTTT
CDR3aa: CAFCHRLGTSRSTDTQYF

len: 15
d_gene: TRBD1
v_gene: TRBV12-3/TRBV12-4
abundance: NA
j_gene: TRBJ2-7
CDR3nt: TGTGCCAGCGGCCTGGGACAGATTCAAGGGGACGAGCAGTACTTC
CDR3aa: CASGLGQIQGDEQYF

len: 13
d_gene: NA
v_gene: TRBV12-3/TRBV12-4
abundance: few
j_gene: TRBJ1-1
CDR3nt: TGTGCCAGCAGTTTAGCGCTAAGTGGCGAAGCTTTCTTT
CDR3aa: CASSLALSGEAFF

len: 15
d_gene: TRBD2
v_gene: TRBV20-1
abundance: NA
j_gene: TRBJ2-1
CDR3nt: TGCAGTGGGGGGGGGAGCGGGAGTGTCTACAATGAGCAGTTCTTC
CDR3aa: CSGGGSGSVYNEQFF

len: 15
d_gene: NA
v_gene: TRBV10-3
abundance: NA
j_gene: TRBJ1-5
CDR3nt: TGTGCCATCAGTGAGTCGACCCAGGGCGGTCAGCCCCAGCATTTT
CDR3aa: CAISESTQGGQPQHF

len: 14
d_gene: NA
v_gene: TRBV7-6
abundance: NA
j_gene: TRBJ2-7
CDR3nt: TGTGCCAGCGTTCGGGACCCATCACCCCACGAGCAGTACTTC
CDR3aa: CASVRDPSPHEQYF

len: 12
d_gene: TRBD1
v_gene: TRBV29-1
abundance: NA
j_gene: TRBJ2-7
CDR3nt: TGCAGCGTCGGGGACAGGGAGTACGAGCAGTACTTC
CDR3aa: CSVGDREYEQYF

len: 15
d_gene: NA
v_gene: TRBV7-9
abundance: NA
j_gene: TRBJ1-1
CDR3nt: TGTGCCAGCAGCTTAGTTGTCTACACCGTCACTGAAGCTTTCTTT
CDR3aa: CASSLVVYTVTEAFF

len: 16
d_gene: NA
v_gene: TRBV4-1
abundance: NA
j_gene: TRBJ1-2
CDR3nt: TGCGCCAGCAGCCAAGATCCCCTAACGCCTGTCTATGGCTACACCTTC
CDR3aa: CASSQDPLTPVYGYTF

len: 14
d_gene: NA
v_gene: TRBV18
abundance: many
j_gene: TRBJ1-5
CDR3nt: TGTGCCAGCAGCCCTCCCGGAGGCAATCAGCCCCAGCATTTT
CDR3aa: CASSPPGGNQPQHF

len: 16
d_gene: NA
v_gene: TRBV5-1
abundance: NA
j_gene: TRBJ1-5
CDR3nt: TGCGCCAGCAGCTTGGCCCCACAGGGCGAAAATCAGCCCCAGCATTTT
CDR3aa: CASSLAPQGENQPQHF

len: 16
d_gene: NA
v_gene: TRBV7-9
abundance: NA
j_gene: TRBJ2-7
CDR3nt: TGTGCCAGCAGCCTATCTGGACATCCCAGCTCCTACGAGCAGTACTTC
CDR3aa: CASSLSGHPSSYEQYF

len: 13
d_gene: NA
v_gene: TRBV20-1
abundance: few
j_gene: TRBJ1-2
CDR3nt: TGCAGTGCTAGGGACACAACTAACTATGGCTACACCTTC
CDR3aa: CSARDTTNYGYTF

len: 21
d_gene: TRBD1
v_gene: TRBV18
abundance: few
j_gene: TRBJ1-5
CDR3nt: TGTGCCAGCTCTAGTTCCCGGGACAGGGCCTCGAGGGGCTATAGCAATCAGCCCCAGCATTTT
CDR3aa: CASSSSRDRASRGYSNQPQHF

len: 14
d_gene: NA
v_gene: TRBV29-1
abundance: NA
j_gene: TRBJ2-7
CDR3nt: TGCAGCGCGCAGACTGATTCCCCCTACTACGAGCAGTACTTC
CDR3aa: CSAQTDSPYYEQYF

len: 15
d_gene: NA
v_gene: TRBV7-3
abundance: many
j_gene: TRBJ2-1
CDR3nt: TGTGCCAGCAGCTCCGGGCCCAGCACTATGAATGAGCAGTTCTTC
CDR3aa: CASSSGPSTMNEQFF